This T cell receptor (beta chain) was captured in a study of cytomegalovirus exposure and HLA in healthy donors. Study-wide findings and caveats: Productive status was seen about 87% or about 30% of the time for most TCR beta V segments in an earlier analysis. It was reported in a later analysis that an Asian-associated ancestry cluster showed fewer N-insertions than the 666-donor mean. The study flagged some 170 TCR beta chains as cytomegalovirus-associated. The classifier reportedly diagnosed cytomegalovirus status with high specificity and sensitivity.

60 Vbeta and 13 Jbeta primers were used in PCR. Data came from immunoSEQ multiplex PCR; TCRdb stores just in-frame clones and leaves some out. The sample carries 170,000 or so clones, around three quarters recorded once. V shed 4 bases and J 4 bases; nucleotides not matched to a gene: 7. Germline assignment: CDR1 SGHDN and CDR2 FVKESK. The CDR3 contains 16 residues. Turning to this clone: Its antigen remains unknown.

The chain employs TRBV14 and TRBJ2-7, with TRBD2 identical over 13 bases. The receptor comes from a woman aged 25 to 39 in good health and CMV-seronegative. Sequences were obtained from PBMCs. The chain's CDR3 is CASSLGLAGAGYEQYF. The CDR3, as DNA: TGTGCCAGCAGCCTCGGACTAGCGGGAGCAGGGTACGAGCAGTACTTC.